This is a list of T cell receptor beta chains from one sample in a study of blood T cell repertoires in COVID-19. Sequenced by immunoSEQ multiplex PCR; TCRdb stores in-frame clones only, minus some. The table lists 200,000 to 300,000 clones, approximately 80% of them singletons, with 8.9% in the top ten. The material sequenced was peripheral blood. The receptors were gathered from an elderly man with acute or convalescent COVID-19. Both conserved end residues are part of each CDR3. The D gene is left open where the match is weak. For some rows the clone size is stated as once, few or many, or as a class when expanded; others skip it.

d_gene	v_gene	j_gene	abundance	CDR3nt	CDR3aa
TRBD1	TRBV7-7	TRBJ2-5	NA	TGTGCCAGCAGCTTAGGCCCGGGACAGCAAGAGACCCAGTACTTC	CASSLGPGQQETQYF
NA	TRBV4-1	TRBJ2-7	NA	TGCGCCAGCAGCCAAGAGTCAGGCCCCTACGAGCAGTACTTC	CASSQESGPYEQYF
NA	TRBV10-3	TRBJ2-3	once	TGTGCCATCAGTGAGCGGAGCGGGAGCACAGATACGCAGTATTTT	CAISERSGSTDTQYF
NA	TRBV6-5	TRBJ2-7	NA	TGTGCCAGCACCCTAGGCCCCGGCCGTGCCTACGAGCAGTACTTC	CASTLGPGRAYEQYF
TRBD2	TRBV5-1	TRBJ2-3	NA	TGCGCCAGCAGAGATCTAGCGGTTACAGATACGCAGTATTTT	CASRDLAVTDTQYF
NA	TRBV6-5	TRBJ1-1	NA	TGTGCCAGCCGCCGGGAGACTGAAGCTTTCTTT	CASRRETEAFF
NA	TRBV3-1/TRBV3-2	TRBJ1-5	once	TGTGCCAGCAGCCAAGATTTAGCACAGCCCCAGCATTTT	CASSQDLAQPQHF
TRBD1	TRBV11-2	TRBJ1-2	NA	TGTGCCAGCAGCCCGGACAGGGGGCGTAACTATGGCTACACCTTC	CASSPDRGRNYGYTF
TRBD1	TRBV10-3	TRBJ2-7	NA	TGTGCCATCATGGGGACAGGGACATCCTACGAGCAGTACTTC	CAIMGTGTSYEQYF
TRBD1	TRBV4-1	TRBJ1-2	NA	TGCGCCAGCAGCCAAGAGGACAGGCGCTATTATGGCTACACCTTC	CASSQEDRRYYGYTF
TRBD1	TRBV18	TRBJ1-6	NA	TGTGCCAGCTCAACTACAGGGGGCGAAACACCCCTCCACTTT	CASSTTGGETPLHF
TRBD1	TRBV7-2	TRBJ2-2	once	TGTGCCAGCAGCGGGACAGGGTTAAGGACCGGGGAGCTGTTTTTT	CASSGTGLRTGELFF
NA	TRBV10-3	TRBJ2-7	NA	TGTGCCATCAGAGTGACGGAGCGGAGCGAGCAGTACTTC	CAIRVTERSEQYF
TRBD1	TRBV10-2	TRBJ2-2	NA	TGCGCCAGCAGGAAGACAGGGTATCGTGCGAACACCGGGGAGCTGTTTTTT	CASRKTGYRANTGELFF
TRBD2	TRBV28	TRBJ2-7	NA	TGTGCCAGCAGGGCTAGCGGGGGGCCAGGGGTGGAGCAGTACTTC	CASRASGGPGVEQYF
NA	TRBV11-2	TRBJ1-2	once	TGTGCCAGCAGCCCCTTAGTGGGACAAAACTATGGCTACACCTTC	CASSPLVGQNYGYTF
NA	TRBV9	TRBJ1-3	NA	TGTGCCAGCAGCCCCACCTCGACAGTCTCTGGAAACACCATATATTTT	CASSPTSTVSGNTIYF
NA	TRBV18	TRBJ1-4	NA	TGTGCCAGCTCACCGGGGAGTGGGGAGGAACTGTTTTTT	CASSPGSGEELFF
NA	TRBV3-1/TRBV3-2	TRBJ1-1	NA	TGTGCCAGCAGCCCCTCGAGGACTGAAGCTTTCTTT	CASSPSRTEAFF
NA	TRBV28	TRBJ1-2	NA	TGTGCCAGCAGTTCCCGGGGAGGGTATGGCTACACCTTC	CASSSRGGYGYTF
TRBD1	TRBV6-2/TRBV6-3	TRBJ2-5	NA	TGTGCCAGCAGTTACAGGGGGCCTTCCTTGGTGACCCAGTACTTC	CASSYRGPSLVTQYF
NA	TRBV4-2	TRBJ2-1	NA	TGTGCCAGCAGCCCCACAGCGGGCGGAGGAGCCTACAATGAGCAGTTCTTC	CASSPTAGGGAYNEQFF
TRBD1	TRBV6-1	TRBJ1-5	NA	TGTGCCAGCAGTGAAGGGGACAGGGGCCAGGGGAGTCGGCCCCAGCATTTT	CASSEGDRGQGSRPQHF
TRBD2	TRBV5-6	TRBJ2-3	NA	TGTGCCAGCAGCTTGGCTACTCTAGCGGGGGGGAAAGATACGCAGTATTTT	CASSLATLAGGKDTQYF
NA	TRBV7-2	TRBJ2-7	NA	TGTGCCAGCAGCTGGTCATCCGGGATTTCCACAAGCGAGCAGTACTTC	CASSWSSGISTSEQYF
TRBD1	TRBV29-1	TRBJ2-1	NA	TGCAGCGCTCGAATGCCGGACAGGGTAAACAATGAGCAGTTCTTC	CSARMPDRVNNEQFF
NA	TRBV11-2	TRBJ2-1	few	TGTGCCAGCAGGGATTGGAGGGCTTACAATGAGCAGTTCTTC	CASRDWRAYNEQFF
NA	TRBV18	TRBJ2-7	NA	TGTGCCAGCTCAGGGGACTTAGCCTCCGAGCAGTACTTC	CASSGDLASEQYF
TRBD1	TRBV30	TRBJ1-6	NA	TGTGCCTGGAGTGTACAGGGGGGTAATTCACCCCTCCACTTT	CAWSVQGGNSPLHF
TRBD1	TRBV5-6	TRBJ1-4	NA	TGTGCCAGCAGCTCGGAAACAGGGGTAGCTAATGAAAAACTGTTTTTT	CASSSETGVANEKLFF
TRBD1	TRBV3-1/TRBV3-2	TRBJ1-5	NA	TGTGCCAGCAGCCAAAGGGGGCAAGGACAGCCCCAGCATTTT	CASSQRGQGQPQHF
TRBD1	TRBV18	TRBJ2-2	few	TGTGCCAGCTCTATGACGGGACAGGGCTCCGGGGAGCTGTTTTTT	CASSMTGQGSGELFF
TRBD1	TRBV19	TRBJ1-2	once	TGTGCCAGCCACTGGGACAGGGGGGACTATGGCTACACCTTC	CASHWDRGDYGYTF
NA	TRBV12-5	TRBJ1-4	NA	TGTGCTAGTGGTTTGGTGAGCGGGGGAAAACTGTTTTTT	CASGLVSGGKLFF